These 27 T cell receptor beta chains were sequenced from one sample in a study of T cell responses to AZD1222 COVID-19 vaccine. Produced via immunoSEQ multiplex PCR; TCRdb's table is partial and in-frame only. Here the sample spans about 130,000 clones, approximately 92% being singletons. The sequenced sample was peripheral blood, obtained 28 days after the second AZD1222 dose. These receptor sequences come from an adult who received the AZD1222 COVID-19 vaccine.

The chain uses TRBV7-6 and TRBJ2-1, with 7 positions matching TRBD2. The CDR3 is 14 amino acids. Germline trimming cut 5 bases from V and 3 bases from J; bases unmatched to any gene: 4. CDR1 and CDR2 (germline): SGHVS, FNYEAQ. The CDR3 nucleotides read TGTGCCAGCAGCCAAGGACTAGGCTACAATGAGCAGTTCTTC. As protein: CASSQGLGYNEQFF.

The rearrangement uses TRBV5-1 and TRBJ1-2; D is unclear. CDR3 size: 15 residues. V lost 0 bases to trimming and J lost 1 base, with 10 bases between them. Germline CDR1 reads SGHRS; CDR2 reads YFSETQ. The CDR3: CASSLGGIFNYGYTF. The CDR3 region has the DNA TGCGCCAGCAGCTTGGGAGGGATCTTTAACTATGGCTACACCTTC.

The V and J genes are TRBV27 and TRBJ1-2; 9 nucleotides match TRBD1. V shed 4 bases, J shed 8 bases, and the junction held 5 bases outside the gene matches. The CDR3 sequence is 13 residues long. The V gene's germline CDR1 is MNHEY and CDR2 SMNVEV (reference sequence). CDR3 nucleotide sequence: TGTGCCAGCAGTTCAACAGGGGGCTGGGGCTACACCTTC. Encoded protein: CASSSTGGWGYTF.

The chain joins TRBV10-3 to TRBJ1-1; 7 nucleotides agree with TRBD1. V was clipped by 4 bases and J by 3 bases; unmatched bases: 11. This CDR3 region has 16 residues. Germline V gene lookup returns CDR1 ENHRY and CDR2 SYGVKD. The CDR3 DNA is TGTGCCATCAGTGGAAGGAGGGGGCAGGTTGACACTGAAGCTTTCTTT. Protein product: CAISGRRGQVDTEAFF.

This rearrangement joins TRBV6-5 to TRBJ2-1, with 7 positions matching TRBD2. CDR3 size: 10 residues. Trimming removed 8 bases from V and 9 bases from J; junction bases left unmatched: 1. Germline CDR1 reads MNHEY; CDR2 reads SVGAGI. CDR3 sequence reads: CASGGGEQFF. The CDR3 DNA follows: TGTGCCAGCGGGGGGGGTGAGCAGTTCTTC.

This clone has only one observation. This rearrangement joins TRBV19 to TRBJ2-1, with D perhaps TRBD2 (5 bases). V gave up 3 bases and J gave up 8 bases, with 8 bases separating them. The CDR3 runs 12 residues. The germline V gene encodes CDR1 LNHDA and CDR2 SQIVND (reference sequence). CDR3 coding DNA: TGTGCCAGTAGTATCTTGGGAGATGAGCAGTTCTTC. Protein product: CASSILGDEQFF.

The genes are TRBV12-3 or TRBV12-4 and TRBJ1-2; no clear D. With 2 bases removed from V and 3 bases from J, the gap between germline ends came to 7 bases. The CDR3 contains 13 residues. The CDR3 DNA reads TGTGCCAGCAGTTTACGGGCGGACTATGGCTACACCTTC. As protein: CASSLRADYGYTF.

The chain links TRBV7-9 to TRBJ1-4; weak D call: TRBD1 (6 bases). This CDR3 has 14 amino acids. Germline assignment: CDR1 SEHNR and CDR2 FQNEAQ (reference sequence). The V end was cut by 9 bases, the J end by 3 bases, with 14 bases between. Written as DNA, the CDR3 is TGTGCCAGTGCAACGGGGGCGCCTAATGAAAAACTGTTTTTT. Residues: CASATGAPNEKLFF.

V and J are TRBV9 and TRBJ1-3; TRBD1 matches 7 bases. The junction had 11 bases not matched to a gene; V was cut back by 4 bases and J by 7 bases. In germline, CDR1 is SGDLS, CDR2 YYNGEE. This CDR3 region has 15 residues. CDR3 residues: CASSQRTGGVNTIYF. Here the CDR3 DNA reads TGTGCCAGCAGCCAGAGGACAGGCGGGGTGAACACCATATATTTT.

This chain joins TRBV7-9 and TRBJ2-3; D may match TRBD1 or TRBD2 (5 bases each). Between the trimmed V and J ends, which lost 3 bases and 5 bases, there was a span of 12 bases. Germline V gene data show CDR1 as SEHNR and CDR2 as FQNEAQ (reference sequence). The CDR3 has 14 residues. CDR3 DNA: TGTGCCAGCAGCTTTGGGGGTTATGGAGATACGCAGTATTTT. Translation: CASSFGGYGDTQYF.

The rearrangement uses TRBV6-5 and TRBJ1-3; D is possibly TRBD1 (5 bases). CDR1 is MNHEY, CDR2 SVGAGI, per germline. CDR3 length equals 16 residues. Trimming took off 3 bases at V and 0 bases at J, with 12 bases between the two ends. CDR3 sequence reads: CASSYSGRRSGNTIYF. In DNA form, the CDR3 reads TGTGCCAGCAGTTATTCAGGGAGGCGCTCTGGAAACACCATATATTTT.

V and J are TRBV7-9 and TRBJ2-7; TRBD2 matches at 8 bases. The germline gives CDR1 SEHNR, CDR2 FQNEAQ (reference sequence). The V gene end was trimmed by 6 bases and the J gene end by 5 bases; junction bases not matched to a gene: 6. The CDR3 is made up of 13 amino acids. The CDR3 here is CASRPGLEDEQYF. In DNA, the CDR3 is TGTGCCAGCAGACCGGGACTAGAGGACGAGCAGTACTTC.

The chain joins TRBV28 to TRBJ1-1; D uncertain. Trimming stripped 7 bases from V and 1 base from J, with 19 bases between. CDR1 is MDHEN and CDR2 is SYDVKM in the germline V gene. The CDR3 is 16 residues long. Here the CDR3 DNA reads TGTGCCAGCACCAATCTGGGCGGGTACGGGAACACTGAAGCTTTCTTT. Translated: CASTNLGGYGNTEAFF.

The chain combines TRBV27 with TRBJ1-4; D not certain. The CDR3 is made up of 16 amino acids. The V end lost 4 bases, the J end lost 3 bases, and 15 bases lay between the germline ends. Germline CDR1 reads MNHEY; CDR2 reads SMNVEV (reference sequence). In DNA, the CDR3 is TGTGCCAGCAGTTCCGCCTTTGGGAATCCTAATGAAAAACTGTTTTTT. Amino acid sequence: CASSSAFGNPNEKLFF. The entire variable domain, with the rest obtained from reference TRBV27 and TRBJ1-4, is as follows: EAQVTQNPRYLITVTGKKLTVTCSQNMNHEYMSWYRQDPGLGLRQIYYSMNVEVTDKGDVPEGYKVSRKEKRNFPLILESPSPNQTSLYFCASSSAFGNPNEKLFFGSGTQLSVL.

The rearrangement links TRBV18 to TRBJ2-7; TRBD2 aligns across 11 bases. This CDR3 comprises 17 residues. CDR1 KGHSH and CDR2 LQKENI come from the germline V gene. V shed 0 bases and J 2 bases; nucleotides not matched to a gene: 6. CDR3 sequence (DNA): TGTGCCAGCTCACCACCGCTAGCGGGGGGTCCCCCCTACGAGCAGTACTTC. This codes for CASSPPLAGGPPYEQYF.

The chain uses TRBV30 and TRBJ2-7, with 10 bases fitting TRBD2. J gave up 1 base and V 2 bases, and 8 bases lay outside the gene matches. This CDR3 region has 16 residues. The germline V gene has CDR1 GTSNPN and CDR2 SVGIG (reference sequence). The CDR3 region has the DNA TGTGCCTGGAGTCTAAGAGCGGGGGGGAGGTCCTACGAGCAGTACTTC. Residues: CAWSLRAGGRSYEQYF.

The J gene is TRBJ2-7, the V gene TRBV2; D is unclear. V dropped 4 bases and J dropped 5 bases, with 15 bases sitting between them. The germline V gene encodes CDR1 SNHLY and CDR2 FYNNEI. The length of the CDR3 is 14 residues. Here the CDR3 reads CASSATSRGDEQYF. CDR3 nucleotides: TGTGCCAGCAGTGCAACCTCCCGAGGTGACGAGCAGTACTTC.

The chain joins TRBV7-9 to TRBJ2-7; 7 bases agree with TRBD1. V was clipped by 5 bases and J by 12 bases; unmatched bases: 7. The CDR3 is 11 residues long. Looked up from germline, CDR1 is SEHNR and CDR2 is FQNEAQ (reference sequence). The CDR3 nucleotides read TGTGCCAGCAGCGTGACAGGGCCGCTGTACTTC. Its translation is CASSVTGPLYF.

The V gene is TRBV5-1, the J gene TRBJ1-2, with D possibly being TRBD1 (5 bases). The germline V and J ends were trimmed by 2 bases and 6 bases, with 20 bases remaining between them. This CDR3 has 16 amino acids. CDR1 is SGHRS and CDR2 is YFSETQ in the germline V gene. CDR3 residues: CASSFSPGPHLHGYTF. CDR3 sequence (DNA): TGCGCCAGCAGCTTCTCCCCGGGACCCCACTTACATGGCTACACCTTC.

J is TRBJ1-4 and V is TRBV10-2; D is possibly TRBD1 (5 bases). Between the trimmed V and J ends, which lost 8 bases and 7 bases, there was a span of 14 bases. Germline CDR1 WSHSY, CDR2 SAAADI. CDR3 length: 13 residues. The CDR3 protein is CASREGRVEKLFF. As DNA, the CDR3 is TGCGCCAGCCGCGAGGGGAGGGTTGAAAAACTGTTTTTT.

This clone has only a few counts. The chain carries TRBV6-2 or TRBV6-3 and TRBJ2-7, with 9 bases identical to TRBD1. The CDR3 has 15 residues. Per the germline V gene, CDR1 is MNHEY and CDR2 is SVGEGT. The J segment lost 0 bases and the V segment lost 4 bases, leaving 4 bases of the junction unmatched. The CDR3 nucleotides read TGTGCCAGCAGTTGGGACAGGGCAAGCTCCTACGAGCAGTACTTC. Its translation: CASSWDRASSYEQYF.

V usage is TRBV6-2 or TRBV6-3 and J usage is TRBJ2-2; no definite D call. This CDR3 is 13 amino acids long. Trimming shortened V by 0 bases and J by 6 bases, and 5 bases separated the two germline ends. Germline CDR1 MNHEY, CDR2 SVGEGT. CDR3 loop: CASSYSGSGELFF. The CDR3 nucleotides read TGTGCCAGCAGTTACTCGGGCTCCGGGGAGCTGTTTTTT.

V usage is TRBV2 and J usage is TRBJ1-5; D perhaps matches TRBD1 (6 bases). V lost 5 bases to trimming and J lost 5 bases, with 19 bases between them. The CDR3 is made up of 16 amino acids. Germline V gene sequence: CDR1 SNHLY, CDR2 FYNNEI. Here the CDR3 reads CASSLPHGGRDQPQHF. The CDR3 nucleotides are TGTGCCAGCAGTTTGCCTCACGGGGGCCGGGATCAGCCCCAGCATTTT. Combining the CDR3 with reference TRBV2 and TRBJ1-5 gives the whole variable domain EPEVTQTPSHQVTQMGQEVILRCVPISNHLYFYWYRQILGQKVEFLVSFYNNEISEKSEIFDDQFSVERPDGSNFTLKIRSTKLEDSAMYFCASSLPHGGRDQPQHFGDGTRLSIL.

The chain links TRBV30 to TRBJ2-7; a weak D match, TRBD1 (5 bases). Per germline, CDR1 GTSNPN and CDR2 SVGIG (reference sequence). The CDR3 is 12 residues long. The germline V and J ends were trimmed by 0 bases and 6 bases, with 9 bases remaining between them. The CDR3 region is CAWSVTGSEQYF. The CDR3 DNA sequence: TGTGCCTGGAGTGTAACAGGCAGCGAGCAGTACTTC.

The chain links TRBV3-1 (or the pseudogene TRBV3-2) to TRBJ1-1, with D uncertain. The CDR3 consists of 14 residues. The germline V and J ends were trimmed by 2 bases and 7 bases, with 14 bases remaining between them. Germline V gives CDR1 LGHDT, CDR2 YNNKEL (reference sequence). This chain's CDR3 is CASSQMAMVDEAFF. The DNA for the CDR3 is TGTGCCAGCAGCCAAATGGCAATGGTTGATGAAGCTTTCTTT.

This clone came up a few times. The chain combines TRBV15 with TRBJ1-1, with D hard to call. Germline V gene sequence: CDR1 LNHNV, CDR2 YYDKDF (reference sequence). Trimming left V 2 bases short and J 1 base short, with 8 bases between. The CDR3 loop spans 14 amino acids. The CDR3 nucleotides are TGTGCCACCAGCAGAACCACACCGAACACTGAAGCTTTCTTT. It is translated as CATSRTTPNTEAFF.

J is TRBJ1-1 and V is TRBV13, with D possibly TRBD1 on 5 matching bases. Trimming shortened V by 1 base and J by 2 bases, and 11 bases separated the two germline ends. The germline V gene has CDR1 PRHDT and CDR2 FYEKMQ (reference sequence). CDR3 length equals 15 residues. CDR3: CASSLAPTENTEAFF. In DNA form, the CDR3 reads TGTGCCAGCAGCTTAGCCCCGACAGAAAACACTGAAGCTTTCTTT.